A selection of T cell receptor beta chains follows, all from one sample in a study of response to subunit inactivated influenza vaccine. One entry per CDR3 protein, called by TCRdb with MiXCR from the RT-PCR reads. Of a few hundred thousand distinct CDR3 sequences in the sample, around 13% were seen once. Specimen: PBMCs from blood, collected 12 days after vaccination. Every receptor here comes from a man aged 50 or older who received an inactivated influenza vaccine. CDR3s include the opening cysteine and the closing phenylalanine or tryptophan. Each record gives: D gene, clone size, J gene, V gene, CDR3 protein, CDR3 DNA. D genes are given only for firm matches. Expanded clones get a size class; other rows say once, few or many, or leave the size out.

TRBD1	few	TRBJ2-1	TRBV12-3/TRBV12-4	CASSLRQGQNNEQFF	TGTGCCAGCAGTTTACGACAGGGTCAAAACAATGAGCAGTTCTTC
TRBD1	-	TRBJ2-2	TRBV6-4	CASSGYRGRTGELFF	TGTGCCAGCAGTGGGTACAGGGGGCGCACCGGGGAGCTGTTTTTT
TRBD2	-	TRBJ2-7	TRBV7-2	CASSSRGGHFYEQYF	TGTGCCAGCAGCTCCCGGGGGGGCCACTTCTACGAGCAGTACTTC
TRBD1	-	TRBJ1-4	TRBV5-1	CASARGTGATNEKLFF	TGCGCCAGCGCACGTGGGACAGGGGCAACTAATGAAAAACTGTTTTTT
-	-	TRBJ2-1	TRBV12-2	CASRSGTSGNEQFF	TGTGCAAGTCGCAGCGGGACTAGCGGGAATGAGCAGTTCTTC
TRBD1	few	TRBJ2-3	TRBV7-9	CASSYTTGGTDTQYF	TGTGCCAGCAGCTATACGACAGGGGGTACAGATACGCAGTATTTT
-	-	TRBJ2-7	TRBV5-1	CASSYDGSYEQYF	TGCGCCAGCAGCTATGACGGCTCCTACGAGCAGTACTTC
-	few	TRBJ2-1	TRBV10-1	CASSESRGRPFF	TGCGCCAGCAGTGAGTCCCGGGGACGGCCTTTCTTC
-	-	TRBJ2-7	TRBV20-1	CSARESYEQYF	TGCAGTGCTAGGGAGTCCTACGAGCAGTACTTC
TRBD1	few	TRBJ2-2	TRBV6-5	CASSYDRGVRRELFF	TGTGCCAGCAGTTACGACAGGGGAGTAAGAAGGGAGCTGTTTTTT
TRBD2	-	TRBJ2-3	TRBV7-3	CASSPPSGSGTDTQYF	TGTGCCAGCAGCCCCCCTAGCGGGAGTGGGACAGATACGCAGTATTTT
-	few	TRBJ2-3	TRBV7-8	CASSPVGTGDRTDTQYF	TGTGCCAGCAGCCCAGTGGGGACGGGGGACCGAACAGATACGCAGTATTTT
TRBD2	-	TRBJ2-7	TRBV28	CASSLSGLAGDYEQYF	TGTGCCAGCAGTTTATCAGGGCTAGCGGGGGACTACGAGCAGTACTTC
TRBD1	few	TRBJ2-4	TRBV4-3	CASSQAQGMVQYF	TGCGCCAGCAGCCAAGCACAGGGGATGGTTCAGTACTTC
TRBD1	-	TRBJ1-2	TRBV5-6	CASSSAMTGYYGYTF	TGTGCCAGCAGTTCTGCAATGACAGGGTATTATGGCTACACCTTC
-	-	TRBJ2-7	TRBV5-1	CASSLESSAVYEQYF	TGCGCCAGCAGCTTGGAGTCTAGCGCAGTCTACGAGCAGTACTTC